What follows describes a single T cell receptor (beta chain). Original handling: Reference gene primer amplification yielded estimated nucleated cell counts. Profiled with immunoSEQ multiplex PCR; TCRdb holds only in-frame clones, not every one. V, J and clone size derive from that table, while D and trimming were established from the DNA sequence. This table has roughly 110,000 clones, around 86% appearing once. This record comes from a study of blood T cell repertoires in COVID-19. On the study more broadly: Spain, Italy and the United States supplied samples that represented acute and convalescent COVID-19.

CDR1 is SEHNR, CDR2 FQNEAQ, per germline (reference sequence). V dropped 1 base and J dropped 7; count of bases not matched to a gene: 5. This CDR3 spans 14 amino acids. The clonotype comes from a man in his 70s with acute or convalescent COVID-19. The specimen sequenced was peripheral blood. This chain links TRBV7-9 with TRBJ2-7, with 9 bases aligning to TRBD1. The CDR3 protein is CASSLGQGGREQYF. Here the CDR3 DNA reads TGTGCCAGCAGCTTAGGACAGGGGGGCCGGGAGCAGTACTTC.